Below are 29 T cell receptor beta chains sequenced from a single sample in a study of regulatory T cells in long-lasting Graves disease. Time point described: persistent/refractory GD, antithyroid drugs over 5 years with positive TRAb. The TCR library used RNA extracted from PBMCs. The authors built TCR beta libraries using iRepertoire HTBI primers and Arm-PCR of CDR3 regions. TCRdb re-derived calls from the multiplex PCR reads in MiXCR, one entry per CDR3 protein. The repertoire has around 450,000 distinct CDR3 sequences, approximately 21% of them found once; the top ten carry roughly 7.7%. The sequences come from peripheral blood mononuclear cells (PBMCs), collected when the disease was refractory, from a patient treated with antithyroid drugs. The receptors here all came from a female donor with Graves disease.

The chain is built from TRBV27 and TRBJ2-2; D ambiguous. V lost 1 base and J lost 7, with 7 bases in between. CDR3 length equals 13 residues. CDR1 and CDR2 (germline): MNHEY, SMNVEV (reference sequence). The CDR3 is CASSLLALGELFF. DNA of the CDR3: TGTGCCAGCAGTTTATTGGCCCTCGGGGAGCTGTTTTTT.

This clonotype was seen many times. This chain links TRBV28 with TRBJ2-7; possible D gene TRBD2, 6 bases. Looked up from germline, CDR1 is MDHEN and CDR2 is SYDVKM. Trimming took 8 bases from V and 2 from J, leaving 19 bases between them. The CDR3 contains 15 residues. CDR3: CASCRRGLTTYEQYF. The CDR3 nucleotides read TGTGCCAGCTGCAGGCGAGGACTAACTACCTACGAGCAGTACTTC.

The genes are TRBV5-1 and TRBJ2-5; 9 bases map to TRBD1. The CDR3 runs to 16 residues. The germline V gene has CDR1 SGHRS and CDR2 YFSETQ. V shed 3 bases, J shed 4 bases, and the junction held 10 bases outside the gene matches. The DNA of the CDR3 is TGCGCCAGCAGCTCCTCCGGGACAGGGTTTCGAGAGACCCAGTACTTC. Encoded protein: CASSSSGTGFRETQYF.

This clonotype was picked up many times. This chain uses TRBV3-1 with TRBJ2-5; the D is unclear. From germline, CDR1 is LGHDT and CDR2 YNNKEL (reference sequence). V shed 0 bases and J shed 4 bases, with 6 bases lying between them. This CDR3 has 13 amino acids. This chain's CDR3 is CASSQEIIETQYF. The CDR3 coding sequence is TGTGCCAGCAGCCAAGAGATTATAGAGACCCAGTACTTC.

The chain combines TRBV11-3 with TRBJ2-2; TRBD1 agrees at 10 bases. The CDR3 is 18 residues long. Germline CDR1 is SGHNT and CDR2 is YENEEA. The ends lost 3 bases at V and 4 bases at J; junction bases unmatched: 11. Here the CDR3 reads CASSFRDRGAVSTGELFF. The CDR3 nucleotides read TGTGCCAGCAGCTTCAGGGACAGGGGCGCAGTTAGCACCGGGGAGCTGTTTTTT.

The V and J genes are TRBV19 and TRBJ1-1; D uncertain. This CDR3 has 14 amino acids. In germline, CDR1 is LNHDA, CDR2 SQIVND (reference sequence). Trimming shortened V by 7 bases and J by 0 bases, and 12 bases separated the two germline ends. The CDR3 DNA sequence: TGTGCCAGTACCAATCGGCAGATGAACACTGAAGCTTTCTTT. This translates into CASTNRQMNTEAFF.

As for this clonotype: A read error may be the cause here, since a much bigger clone is one base away. The J gene is TRBJ1-1, the V gene TRBV11-2; 8 positions agree with TRBD1. Germline CDR1 SGHAT, CDR2 FQNNGV. This CDR3 contains 15 residues. Germline trimming cut 8 bases from V and 4 bases from J; bases unmatched to any gene: 12. This CDR3 is CASGSLTGVSTEAFF. The CDR3 DNA is TGTGCCAGCGGCTCGCTGACAGGGGTGTCCACTGAAGCTTTCTTT.

There are many counts of this clonotype. The chain combines TRBV12-3 or TRBV12-4 with TRBJ1-5, with a tentative D call TRBD1 (5 bases). Between the trimmed V and J ends, which lost 1 base and 7 bases, there was a span of 14 bases. The CDR3 length is 15 residues. DNA for the CDR3: TGTGCCAGCAGTTTAGTAGGGACCGGAGGGCAGCCCCAGCATTTT. Translation: CASSLVGTGGQPQHF.

This clonotype was observed many times. The chain combines TRBV2 with TRBJ2-7, with D perhaps matching TRBD2 (5 bases). Germline V gene sequence: CDR1 SNHLY, CDR2 FYNNEI. V was shortened by 3 bases and J by 3 bases, with 15 bases between the two germline ends. There are 15 residues in the CDR3. In DNA form, the CDR3 reads TGTGCCAGCAGTGAGGGAGTAACTTTGGACTACGAGCAGTACTTC. Translation gives CASSEGVTLDYEQYF.

There are many counts of this clonotype. The chain joins TRBV20-1 to TRBJ2-7; unclear D gene. The CDR3 consists of 14 residues. The germline CDR1 and CDR2 sequences are DFQATT and SNEGSKA (reference sequence). Trimming cost V 2 bases and J 6 bases, with 17 bases left between them. CDR3 region: CSARSPPGQSEQYF. CDR3 sequence (DNA): TGCAGTGCTAGAAGTCCCCCAGGCCAGAGCGAGCAGTACTTC.

This clonotype was detected many times. The V and J genes are TRBV2 and TRBJ2-5; a weak D match, TRBD1 (6 bases). The CDR3 runs to 12 residues. Germline CDR1 and CDR2: SNHLY and FYNNEI. The germline V and J ends were trimmed by 5 bases and 5 bases, with 9 bases remaining between them. Here the CDR3 reads CASSSGVETQYF. CDR3 DNA: TGTGCCAGCAGTTCAGGGGTGGAGACCCAGTACTTC.

This chain uses TRBV11-2 with TRBJ2-1; maybe TRBD2 (5 bases). Germline assignment: CDR1 SGHAT and CDR2 FQNNGV. V was trimmed by 5 bases and J by 6 bases, leaving 17 bases between them. This CDR3 spans 15 amino acids. The CDR3 protein is CASSRGRLAGNEQFF. The DNA for the CDR3 is TGTGCCAGCAGCCGGGGTCGGCTAGCAGGCAATGAGCAGTTCTTC. The entire variable domain, with the rest obtained from reference TRBV11-2 and TRBJ2-1, is as follows: EAGVAQSPRYKIIEKRQSVAFWCNPISGHATLYWYQQILGQGPKLLIQFQNNGVVDDSQLPKDRFSAERLKGVDSTLKIQPAKLEDSAVYLCASSRGRLAGNEQFFGPGTRLTVL.

This clonotype was seen a few times. This sequence may be a read error, since a much larger clone differs from it by one base. The rearrangement uses TRBV28 and TRBJ2-4; weak D call: TRBD1 (6 bases). CDR1 is MDHEN and CDR2 is SYDVKM in the germline V gene. The CDR3 has 16 amino acids. V was trimmed by 1 base and J by 2 bases, leaving 12 bases between them. DNA for the CDR3: TGTGCCAGCAGTTTATTCCCCAGGGGAACCAAAAACATTCAGTACTTC. Protein product: CASSLFPRGTKNIQYF.

The rearrangement links TRBV19 to TRBJ1-1, with D possibly being TRBD1 (6 bases). This CDR3 has 16 residues. V lost 3 bases to trimming and J lost 3 bases, with 17 bases between them. Germline-derived CDR1 and CDR2 are LNHDA and SQIVND (reference sequence). The CDR3 is CASSIRTVLSYTEAFF. CDR3 nucleotides: TGTGCCAGTAGTATTCGGACAGTACTTAGCTACACTGAAGCTTTCTTT.

The V call is TRBV5-1, the J call TRBJ1-1; a possible D gene is TRBD1 (6 bases). The V gene's germline CDR1 is SGHRS and CDR2 YFSETQ. V was trimmed by 3 bases and J by 0 bases, leaving 9 bases between them. This CDR3 region has 14 residues. DNA for the CDR3: TGCGCCAGCAGCTGGGGACATGTGAACACTGAAGCTTTCTTT. The encoded protein is CASSWGHVNTEAFF.

DNA for the CDR3: TGTGCCACCAGTGCTGGCGGGCCGCGGGATACGCAGTATTTT. Translated: CATSAGGPRDTQYF. This chain joins TRBV24-1 and TRBJ2-3; perhaps TRBD2 as D (5 bases). The CDR3 is made up of 14 amino acids. The V gene's germline CDR1 is KGHDR and CDR2 SFDVKD. Trimming stripped 5 bases from V and 6 bases from J, with 14 bases between.

This clonotype was counted between two and nine times. V usage is TRBV9 and J usage is TRBJ2-5, with 9 positions matching TRBD1. The CDR3 totals 17 residues. J gave up 3 bases and V 2 bases, and 11 bases lay outside the gene matches. Germline CDR1 reads SGDLS; CDR2 reads YYNGEE. CDR3 sequence reads: CASSVGQGMMVEETQYF. The CDR3 DNA reads TGTGCCAGCAGCGTCGGACAGGGGATGATGGTCGAAGAGACCCAGTACTTC.

The CDR3 DNA follows: TGCAGTGCTAGAGATGGCCAGAGTTATGGCTACACCTTC. Encoded protein: CSARDGQSYGYTF. The rearrangement joins TRBV20-1 to TRBJ1-2; no firm D call. The germline V gene encodes CDR1 DFQATT and CDR2 SNEGSKA (reference sequence). The V and J ends lost 0 bases and 5 bases respectively, with 10 bases between them. This CDR3 comprises 13 residues.

This chain connects TRBV20-1 to TRBJ1-5; D may be TRBD1 (5 bases). Trimming shortened V by 6 bases and J by 0 bases, and 12 bases separated the two germline ends. CDR1 DFQATT and CDR2 SNEGSKA come from the germline V gene (reference sequence). CDR3 length: 14 amino acids. In DNA form, the CDR3 reads TGCAGTGCAGGTCGCGGACATAGCAATCAGCCCCAGCATTTT. Translated: CSAGRGHSNQPQHF.

This clonotype occurred many times. The chain combines TRBV29-1 with TRBJ2-5; 7 nucleotides align to TRBD2. Germline V gives CDR1 SQVTM, CDR2 ANQGSEA. The CDR3 is 15 amino acids. Germline trimming cut 4 bases from V and 5 bases from J; bases unmatched to any gene: 13. CDR3: CSVVLAEFGRETQYF. In DNA form, the CDR3 reads TGCAGCGTTGTCCTAGCGGAGTTCGGGAGGGAGACCCAGTACTTC.

The sample holds many counts of this clonotype. The CDR3 loop reads CASSSNFEAFF. CDR3 DNA: TGTGCCAGTAGTAGTAATTTCGAAGCTTTCTTT. The rearrangement uses TRBV19 and TRBJ1-1, with no clear D. Deletions cut 4 bases from V and 8 bases from J, with 8 bases between. Looked up from germline, CDR1 is LNHDA and CDR2 is SQIVND (reference sequence). This CDR3 comprises 11 residues.

This clonotype was recorded at least ten times. The chain joins TRBV13 to TRBJ2-7, with D maybe TRBD1 (6 bases). Between the trimmed V and J ends, which lost 5 bases and 7 bases, there was a span of 15 bases. Germline-derived CDR1 and CDR2 are PRHDT and FYEKMQ (reference sequence). The CDR3 sequence is 13 residues long. CDR3 nucleotide sequence: TGTGCCAGCAGCGATTCACAGGGCTGGGAGCAGTACTTC. Translated, it gives CASSDSQGWEQYF.

V and J are TRBV4-1 and TRBJ1-1; TRBD1 matches 10 bases. The CDR3 runs 17 residues. V shed 0 bases and J 4 bases; nucleotides not matched to a gene: 8. Germline CDR1 reads MGHRA; CDR2 reads YSYEKL. For the CDR3, the DNA is TGCGCCAGCAGCCAAGATGGGGGGACAGGGGATGCCACTGAAGCTTTCTTT. Translating it yields CASSQDGGTGDATEAFF.

This clonotype was counted ten times or more. This chain links TRBV28 with TRBJ2-4; D call uncertain. Germline-derived CDR1 and CDR2 are MDHEN and SYDVKM. The ends were cut back, 6 bases at V and 2 bases at J, with 5 bases in the middle. The CDR3 sequence is 12 residues long. The CDR3, as DNA: TGTGCCAGCAGCCCGCCCAAAAACATTCAGTACTTC. It codes for CASSPPKNIQYF.

This clonotype was recorded many times. The chain employs TRBV20-1 and TRBJ2-7; no clear D. Germline CDR1 reads DFQATT; CDR2 reads SNEGSKA (reference sequence). There are 14 residues in the CDR3. Trimming stripped 6 bases from V and 7 bases from J, with 22 bases between. The CDR3, as DNA: TGCAGTGCCCTAGGCGTTGTGGGGTTTCATGAGCAGTACTTC. As protein: CSALGVVGFHEQYF.

The chain combines TRBV3-1 with TRBJ2-1, with a weak D call TRBD2 (6 bases). This CDR3 has 14 amino acids. Germline V gene sequence: CDR1 LGHDT, CDR2 YNNKEL (reference sequence). Trimming removed 4 bases at V and 8 bases at J, with 15 bases between. CDR3 protein: CASSPPLAGDEQFF. The CDR3 coding sequence is TGTGCCAGCAGCCCCCCACTAGCCGGGGATGAGCAGTTCTTC.

This clonotype was detected ten times or more. The gene calls are TRBV7-2 and TRBJ2-5; 8 bases fit TRBD1. CDR1 is SGHTA and CDR2 is FQGNSA in the germline V gene. The CDR3 extends over 16 amino acids. V dropped 2 bases and J dropped 5; count of bases not matched to a gene: 10. CDR3 sequence (DNA): TGTGCCAGCAGCTTAAGCGTAGGGACAGGAGGGGAGACCCAGTACTTC. Its protein is CASSLSVGTGGETQYF. Based on the CDR3 plus reference TRBV7-2 and TRBJ2-5, the full variable domain is GAGVSQSPSNKVTEKGKDVELRCDPISGHTALYWYRQSLGQGLEFLIYFQGNSAPDKSGLPSDRFSAERTGGSVSTLTIQRTQQEDSAVYLCASSLSVGTGGETQYFGPGTRLLVL.

This clonotype was counted at least ten times. V usage is TRBV6-5 and J usage is TRBJ1-6; TRBD1 matches at 9 bases. This CDR3 is 19 amino acids long. Looked up from germline, CDR1 is MNHEY and CDR2 is SVGAGI. V lost 0 bases to trimming and J lost 2 bases; unmatched junction nucleotides: 8. The CDR3, as DNA: TGTGCCAGCAGTTACTCCCGGGACAGGGACCTTCCCTATAATTCACCCCTCCACTTT. Translating it yields CASSYSRDRDLPYNSPLHF.

This clonotype was detected many times. The rearrangement links TRBV6-1 to TRBJ1-1; 7 positions agree with TRBD1. V dropped 6 bases and J dropped 1; count of bases not matched to a gene: 5. Germline V gene data show CDR1 as MNHNS and CDR2 as SASEGT. The CDR3 is made up of 14 amino acids. The CDR3 protein is CASRTDRTNTEAFF. CDR3 DNA: TGTGCCAGCAGGACGGACAGGACGAACACTGAAGCTTTCTTT.